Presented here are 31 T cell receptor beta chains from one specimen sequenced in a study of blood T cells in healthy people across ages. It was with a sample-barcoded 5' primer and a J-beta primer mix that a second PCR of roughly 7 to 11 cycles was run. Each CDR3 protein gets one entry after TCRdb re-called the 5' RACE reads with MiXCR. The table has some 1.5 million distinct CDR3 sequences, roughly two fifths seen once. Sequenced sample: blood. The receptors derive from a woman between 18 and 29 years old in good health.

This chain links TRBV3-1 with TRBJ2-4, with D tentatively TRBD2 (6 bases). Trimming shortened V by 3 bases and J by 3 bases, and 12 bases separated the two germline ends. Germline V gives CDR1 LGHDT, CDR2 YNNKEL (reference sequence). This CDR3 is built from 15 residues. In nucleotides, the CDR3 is TGTGCCAGCAGCCAGGGACTGATTGGCAAAAACATTCAGTACTTC. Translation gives CASSQGLIGKNIQYF.

The CDR3 DNA reads TGCAGGGGCCTAGCGGGAGAGGGCAATGAGCAGTTCTTC. The encoded protein is CRGLAGEGNEQFF. The genes are TRBV20-1 and TRBJ2-1, with 10 bases fitting TRBD2. This CDR3 spans 13 amino acids. Per germline, CDR1 DFQATT and CDR2 SNEGSKA (reference sequence).

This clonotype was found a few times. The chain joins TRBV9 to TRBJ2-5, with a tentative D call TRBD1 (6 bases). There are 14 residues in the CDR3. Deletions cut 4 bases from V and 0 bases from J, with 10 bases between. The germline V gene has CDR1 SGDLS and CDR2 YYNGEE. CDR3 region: CASSSGQHQETQYF. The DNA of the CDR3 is TGTGCCAGCAGCAGCGGACAGCACCAAGAGACCCAGTACTTC. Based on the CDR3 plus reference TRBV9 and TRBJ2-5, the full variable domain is DSGVTQTPKHLITATGQRVTLRCSPRSGDLSVYWYQQSLDQGLQFLIQYYNGEERAKGNILERFSAQQFPDLHSELNLSSLELGDSALYFCASSSGQHQETQYFGPGTRLLVL.

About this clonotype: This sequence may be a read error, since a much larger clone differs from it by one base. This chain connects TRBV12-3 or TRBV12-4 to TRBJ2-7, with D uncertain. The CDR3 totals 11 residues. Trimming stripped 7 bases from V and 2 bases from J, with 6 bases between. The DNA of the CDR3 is TGTGCCAGCAAAAACGCCTACGAGCAGTACTTC. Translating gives CASKNAYEQYF.

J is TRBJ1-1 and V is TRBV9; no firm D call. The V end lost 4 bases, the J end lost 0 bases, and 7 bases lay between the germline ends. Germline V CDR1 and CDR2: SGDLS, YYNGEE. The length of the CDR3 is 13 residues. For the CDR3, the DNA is TGTGCCAGCAGCAAAGACATGAACACTGAAGCTTTCTTT. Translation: CASSKDMNTEAFF.

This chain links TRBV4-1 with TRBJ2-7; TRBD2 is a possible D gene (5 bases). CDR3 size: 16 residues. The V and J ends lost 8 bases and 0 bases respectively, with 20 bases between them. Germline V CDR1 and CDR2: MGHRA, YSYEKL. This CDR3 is CASGQDARGSSYEQYF. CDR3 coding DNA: TGCGCCAGCGGTCAAGACGCTCGGGGTTCCTCCTACGAGCAGTACTTC.

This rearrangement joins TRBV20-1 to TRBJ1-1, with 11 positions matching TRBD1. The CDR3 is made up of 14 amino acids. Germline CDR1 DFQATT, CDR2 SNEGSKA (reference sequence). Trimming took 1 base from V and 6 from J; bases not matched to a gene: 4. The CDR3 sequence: CSARAWDRGSEAFF. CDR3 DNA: TGCAGTGCTAGAGCGTGGGACAGGGGGTCTGAAGCTTTCTTT.

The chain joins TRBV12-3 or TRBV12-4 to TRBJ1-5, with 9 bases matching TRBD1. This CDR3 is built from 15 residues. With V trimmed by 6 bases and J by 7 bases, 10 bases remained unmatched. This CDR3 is CASSPPGQGHQPQHF. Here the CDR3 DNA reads TGTGCCAGCAGCCCACCGGGACAGGGCCACCAGCCCCAGCATTTT.

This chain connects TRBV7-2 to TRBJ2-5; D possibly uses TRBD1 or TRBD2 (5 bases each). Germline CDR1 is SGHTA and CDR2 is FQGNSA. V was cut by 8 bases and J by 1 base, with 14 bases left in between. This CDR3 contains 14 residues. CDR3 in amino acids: CASSVWGSQETQYF. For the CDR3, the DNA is TGTGCCAGCTCCGTTTGGGGGAGCCAAGAGACCCAGTACTTC.

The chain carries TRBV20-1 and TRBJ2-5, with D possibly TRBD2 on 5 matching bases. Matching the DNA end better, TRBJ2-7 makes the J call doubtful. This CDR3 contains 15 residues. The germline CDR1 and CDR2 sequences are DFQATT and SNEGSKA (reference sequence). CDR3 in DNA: TGCAGTGCTAGACTTTCGGGATCCGTCCTCTACGAGCAGTACTTC. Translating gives CSARLSGSVLYEQYF.

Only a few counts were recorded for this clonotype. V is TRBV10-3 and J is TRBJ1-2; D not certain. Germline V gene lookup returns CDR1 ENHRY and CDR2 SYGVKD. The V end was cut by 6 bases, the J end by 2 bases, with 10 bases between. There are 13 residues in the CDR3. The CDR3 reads CAISIAGNYGYTF. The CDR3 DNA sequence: TGTGCCATCAGCATAGCAGGCAACTATGGCTACACCTTC.

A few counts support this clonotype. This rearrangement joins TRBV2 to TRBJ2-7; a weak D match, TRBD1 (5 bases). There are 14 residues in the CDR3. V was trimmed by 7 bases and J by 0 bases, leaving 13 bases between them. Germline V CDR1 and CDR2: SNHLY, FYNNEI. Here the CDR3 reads CASNQGYNSYEQYF. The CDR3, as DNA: TGTGCCAGCAACCAGGGATACAACTCCTACGAGCAGTACTTC. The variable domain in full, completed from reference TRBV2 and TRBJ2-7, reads EPEVTQTPSHQVTQMGQEVILRCVPISNHLYFYWYRQILGQKVEFLVSFYNNEISEKSEIFDDQFSVERPDGSNFTLKIRSTKLEDSAMYFCASNQGYNSYEQYFGPGTRLTVT.

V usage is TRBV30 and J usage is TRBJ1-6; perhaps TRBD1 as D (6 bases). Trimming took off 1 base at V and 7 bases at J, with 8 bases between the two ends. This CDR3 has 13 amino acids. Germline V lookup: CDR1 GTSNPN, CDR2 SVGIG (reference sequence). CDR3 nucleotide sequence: TGTGCCTGGAGTGGACAGGCCAATTCACCCCTCCACTTT. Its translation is CAWSGQANSPLHF.

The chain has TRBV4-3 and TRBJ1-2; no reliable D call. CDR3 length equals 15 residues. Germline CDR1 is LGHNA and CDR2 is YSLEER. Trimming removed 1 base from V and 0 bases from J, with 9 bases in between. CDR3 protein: CASSQAGPTNYGYTF. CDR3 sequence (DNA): TGCGCCAGCAGCCAAGCAGGTCCTACTAACTATGGCTACACCTTC.

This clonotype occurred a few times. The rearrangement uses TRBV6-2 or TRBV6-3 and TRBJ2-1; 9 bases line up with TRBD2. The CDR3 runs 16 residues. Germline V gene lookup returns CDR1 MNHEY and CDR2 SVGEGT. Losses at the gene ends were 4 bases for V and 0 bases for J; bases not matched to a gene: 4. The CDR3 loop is CASSSNSGSSYNEQFF. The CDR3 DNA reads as TGTGCCAGCAGTTCCAATAGCGGGAGCTCCTACAATGAGCAGTTCTTC.

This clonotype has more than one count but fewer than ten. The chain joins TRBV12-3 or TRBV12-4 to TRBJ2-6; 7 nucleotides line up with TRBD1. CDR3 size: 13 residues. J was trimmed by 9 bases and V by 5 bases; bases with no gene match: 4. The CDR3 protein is CASSPGQINVLTF. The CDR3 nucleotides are TGTGCCAGCAGTCCGGGACAGATCAACGTCCTGACTTTC.

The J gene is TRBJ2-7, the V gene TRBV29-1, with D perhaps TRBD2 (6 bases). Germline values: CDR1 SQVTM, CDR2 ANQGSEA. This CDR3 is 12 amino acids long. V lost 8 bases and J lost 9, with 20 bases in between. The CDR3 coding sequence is TGCAGCATGAACCCGGGCGGGATAGGGCAGTACTTC. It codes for CSMNPGGIGQYF.

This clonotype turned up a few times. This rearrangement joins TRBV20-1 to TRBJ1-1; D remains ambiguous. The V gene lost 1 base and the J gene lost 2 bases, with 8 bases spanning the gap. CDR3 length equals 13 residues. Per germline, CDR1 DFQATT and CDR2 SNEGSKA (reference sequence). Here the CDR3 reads CSARGPVNTEAFF. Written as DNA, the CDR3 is TGCAGTGCTAGAGGGCCAGTCAACACTGAAGCTTTCTTT.

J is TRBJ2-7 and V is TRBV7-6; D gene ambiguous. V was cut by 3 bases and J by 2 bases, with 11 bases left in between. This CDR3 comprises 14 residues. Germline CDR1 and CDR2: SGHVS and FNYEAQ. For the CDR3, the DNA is TGTGCCAGCAGCTTGGGCAGTGGGCCCTACGAGCAGTACTTC. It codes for CASSLGSGPYEQYF.

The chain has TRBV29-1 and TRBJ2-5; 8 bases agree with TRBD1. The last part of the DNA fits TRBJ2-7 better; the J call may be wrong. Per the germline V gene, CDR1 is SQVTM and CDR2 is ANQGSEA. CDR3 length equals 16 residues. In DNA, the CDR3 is TGCAGCGTTGAAGGCGCGTCCGGGACAGGCCCCAACGAGCAGTACTTC. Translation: CSVEGASGTGPNEQYF.

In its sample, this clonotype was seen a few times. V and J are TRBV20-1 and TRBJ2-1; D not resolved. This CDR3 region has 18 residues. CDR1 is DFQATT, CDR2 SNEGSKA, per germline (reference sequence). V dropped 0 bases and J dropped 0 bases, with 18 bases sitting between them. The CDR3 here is CSARDFGSTASSYNEQFF. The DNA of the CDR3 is TGCAGTGCTAGAGATTTCGGGTCCACGGCTAGCTCCTACAATGAGCAGTTCTTC.

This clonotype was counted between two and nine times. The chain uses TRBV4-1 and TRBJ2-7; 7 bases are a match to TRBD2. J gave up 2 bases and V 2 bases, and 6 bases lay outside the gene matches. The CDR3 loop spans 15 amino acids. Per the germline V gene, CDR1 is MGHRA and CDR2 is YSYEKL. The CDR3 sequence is CASSQLSSGTYEQYF. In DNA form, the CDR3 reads TGCGCCAGCAGCCAATTGTCTAGCGGCACCTACGAGCAGTACTTC.

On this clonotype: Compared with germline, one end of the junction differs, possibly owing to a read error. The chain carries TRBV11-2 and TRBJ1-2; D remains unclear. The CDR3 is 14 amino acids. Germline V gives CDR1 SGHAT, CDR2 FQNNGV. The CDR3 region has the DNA TGTGCCAGCAGCGTAGATGTAGCTAACTATGGCTACACCTTC. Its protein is CASSVDVANYGYTF.

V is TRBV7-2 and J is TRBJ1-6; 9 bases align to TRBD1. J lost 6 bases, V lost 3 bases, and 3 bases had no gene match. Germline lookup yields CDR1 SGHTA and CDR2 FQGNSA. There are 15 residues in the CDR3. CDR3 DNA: TGTGCCAGCAGCTTTTGGGGACAGGGTAATTCACCCCTCCACTTT. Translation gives CASSFWGQGNSPLHF.

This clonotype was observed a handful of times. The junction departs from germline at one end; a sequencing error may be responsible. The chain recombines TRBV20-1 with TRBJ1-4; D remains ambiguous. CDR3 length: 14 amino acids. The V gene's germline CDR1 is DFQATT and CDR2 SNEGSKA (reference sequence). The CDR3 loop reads CSASRRATSEKLFF. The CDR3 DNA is TGCAGTGCTAGCCGGCGGGCAACTAGTGAAAAACTGTTTTTT.

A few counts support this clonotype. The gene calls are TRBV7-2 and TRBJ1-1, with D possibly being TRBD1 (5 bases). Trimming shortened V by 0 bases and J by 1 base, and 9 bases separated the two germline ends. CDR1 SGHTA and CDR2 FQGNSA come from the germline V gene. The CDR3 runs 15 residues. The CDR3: CASSLADSRNTEAFF. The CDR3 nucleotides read TGTGCCAGCAGCTTAGCTGACAGCCGGAACACTGAAGCTTTCTTT.

The CDR3 is CASSEKTAYEETQYF. The CDR3 region has the DNA TGTGCCAGCAGTGAAAAGACAGCTTACGAAGAGACCCAGTACTTC. The chain recombines TRBV2 with TRBJ2-5; a possible D gene is TRBD1 (5 bases). Deletions cut 2 bases from V and 3 bases from J, with 13 bases between. The germline V gene encodes CDR1 SNHLY and CDR2 FYNNEI. This CDR3 region has 15 residues.

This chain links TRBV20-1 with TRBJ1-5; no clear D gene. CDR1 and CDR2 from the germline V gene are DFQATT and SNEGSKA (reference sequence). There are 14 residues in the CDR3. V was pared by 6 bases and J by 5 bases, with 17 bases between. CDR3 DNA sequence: TGCAGTGCCAGTAAGGGAGGCGCGGATCAGCCCCAGCATTTT. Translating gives CSASKGGADQPQHF.

The CDR3 protein is CASSDRGLLSSYNEQFF. The CDR3 coding sequence is TGTGCCAGCTCTGACAGGGGGCTTTTGAGCTCCTACAATGAGCAGTTCTTC. The chain employs TRBV2 and TRBJ2-1, with 10 bases that match TRBD1. V was pared by 8 bases and J by 0 bases, with 10 bases of the junction left unmatched. The CDR3 is 17 residues long. CDR1 is SNHLY, CDR2 FYNNEI, per germline.

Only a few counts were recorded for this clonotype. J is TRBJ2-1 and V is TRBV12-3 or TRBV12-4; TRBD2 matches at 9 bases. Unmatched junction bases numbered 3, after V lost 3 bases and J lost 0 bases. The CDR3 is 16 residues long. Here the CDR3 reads CASSLPSGASYNEQFF. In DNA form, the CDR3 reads TGTGCCAGCAGTTTGCCTAGCGGGGCCTCCTACAATGAGCAGTTCTTC.

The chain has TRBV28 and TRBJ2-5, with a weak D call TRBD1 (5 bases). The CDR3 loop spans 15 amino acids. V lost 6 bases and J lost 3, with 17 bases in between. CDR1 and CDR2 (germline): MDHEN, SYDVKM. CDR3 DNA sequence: TGTGCCAGCAGCCCCGGTTTTCGCAGGGAAGAGACCCAGTACTTC. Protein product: CASSPGFRREETQYF.